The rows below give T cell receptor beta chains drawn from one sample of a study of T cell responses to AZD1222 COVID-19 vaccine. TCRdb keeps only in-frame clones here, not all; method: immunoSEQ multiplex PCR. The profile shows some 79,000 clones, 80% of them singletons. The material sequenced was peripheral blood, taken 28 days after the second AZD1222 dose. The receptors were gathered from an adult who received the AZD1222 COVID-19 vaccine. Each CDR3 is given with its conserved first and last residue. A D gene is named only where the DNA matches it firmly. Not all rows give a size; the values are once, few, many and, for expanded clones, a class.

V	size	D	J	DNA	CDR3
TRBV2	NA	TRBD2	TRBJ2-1	TGTGCCAGCAGTGAAAGGGGACTAGCGGTTTACTCCTACAATGAGCAGTTCTTC	CASSERGLAVYSYNEQFF
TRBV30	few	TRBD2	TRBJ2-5	TGTGCCTGGAGTGTTATAGCGGGAGGGCGAGAGACCCAGTACTTC	CAWSVIAGGRETQYF
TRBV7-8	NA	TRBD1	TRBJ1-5	TGTGCCAGCAGCGAAAGGACAGGGGGCCGTCAGCCCCAGCATTTT	CASSERTGGRQPQHF
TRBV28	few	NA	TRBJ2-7	TGTGCCAGCCAAGGGGCCTACGAGCAGTACTTC	CASQGAYEQYF
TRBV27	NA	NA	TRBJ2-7	TGTGCCAGCAGTTTATCGGGTCGGTCTGATTACTACGAGCAGTACTTC	CASSLSGRSDYYEQYF
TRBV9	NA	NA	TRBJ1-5	TGTGCCAGCAGCGTAACGGGCAATCAGCCCCAGCATTTT	CASSVTGNQPQHF
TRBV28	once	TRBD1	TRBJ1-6	TGTGCCAGCAGTTTCTTGGACAGGGGCTCACCCCTCCACTTT	CASSFLDRGSPLHF
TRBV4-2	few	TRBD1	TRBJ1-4	TGTGCCAGCAGCCACGGACAGGGAAATAATGAAAAACTGTTTTTT	CASSHGQGNNEKLFF
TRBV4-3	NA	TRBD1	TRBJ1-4	TGCGCCAGCAGCCGAAATTGGAGACAGGGGGCTCGGGAAAAACTGTTTTTT	CASSRNWRQGAREKLFF
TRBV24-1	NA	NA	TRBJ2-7	TGTGCCACCAGTGACGGGAGCGTCAACGAGCAGTACTTC	CATSDGSVNEQYF
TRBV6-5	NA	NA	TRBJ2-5	TGTGCCAGCAGCGGACAGCCAAATATCCAAGAGACCCAGTACTTC	CASSGQPNIQETQYF
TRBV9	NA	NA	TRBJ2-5	TGTGCCAGCAGCCCCCCCGGGGGCAATCCCCCAGAGACCCAGTACTTC	CASSPPGGNPPETQYF
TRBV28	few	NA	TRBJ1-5	TGTGCCAGCAGTTCCGGATGGGGCAATCAGCCCCAGCATTTT	CASSSGWGNQPQHF
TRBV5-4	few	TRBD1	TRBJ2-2	TGTGCCAGCAGCTTTGGACAGGGAGATACCGGGGAGCTGTTTTTT	CASSFGQGDTGELFF
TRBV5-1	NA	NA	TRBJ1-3	TGCGCCAGCAGCTTGGGAGACGAAGGAAACACCATATATTTT	CASSLGDEGNTIYF
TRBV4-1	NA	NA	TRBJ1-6	TGCGCCAGCAGCCAAGAATGGAGTAATTCACCCCTCCACTTT	CASSQEWSNSPLHF
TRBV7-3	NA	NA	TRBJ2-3	TGTGCCAGCAGCTTAATGCCCACAGGGAGCACAGATACGCAGTATTTT	CASSLMPTGSTDTQYF
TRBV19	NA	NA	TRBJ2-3	TGTGCCACTTCCCCAAGCGTAGATACGCAGTATTTT	CATSPSVDTQYF
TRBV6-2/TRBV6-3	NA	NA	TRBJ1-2	TGTGCCAGCAGTTACTCTGCCCCTCTTTGGACCAATGGCTACACCTTC	CASSYSAPLWTNGYTF
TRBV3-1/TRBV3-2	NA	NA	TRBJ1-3	TGTGCCAGCAGCACGGACGTTCAGGGGTCCATATATTTT	CASSTDVQGSIYF
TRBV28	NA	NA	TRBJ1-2	TGTGCCATAGGTTCGGGACAAACTTATGGCTACACCTTC	CAIGSGQTYGYTF
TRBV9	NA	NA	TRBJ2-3	TGTGCCAGCAGCGACTCCTTTACAGATACGCAGTATTTT	CASSDSFTDTQYF
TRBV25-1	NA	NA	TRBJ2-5	TGTGCCAGCAGTGGAATGGGTTTGGGCCAAGAGACCCAGTACTTC	CASSGMGLGQETQYF